This is a list of T cell receptor beta chains from one sample in a study of cytotoxic CD8 clonotypes in ibrutinib-treated CLL. Assay: immunoSEQ multiplex PCR; the TCRdb copy retains only in-frame clones and omits some. Here the sample spans about 200,000 clones, more than 75% being singletons. Sequences were derived from PBMCs, sampled after 12 months of ibrutinib treatment. Receptors originate from a human donor with chronic lymphocytic leukemia. The CDR3 runs from the conserved cysteine through the conserved F or W. The D gene is left open where the match is weak. Rows give clone size only sometimes, using once, few, many, or a class for an expanded clone.

>TRBV4-1|.|.|TRBJ2-5
CASSQAQTQETQYF
TGCGCCAGCAGCCAAGCCCAGACCCAAGAGACCCAGTACTTC
>TRBV6-6|.|TRBD2|TRBJ2-3
CASSPGGGQADTQYF
TGTGCCAGCAGTCCGGGAGGGGGGCAGGCAGATACGCAGTATTTT
>TRBV6-5|.|.|TRBJ1-2
CASSYSGGQSYGYTF
TGTGCCAGCAGTTACTCGGGCGGACAGAGCTATGGCTACACCTTC
>TRBV11-3|.|TRBD2|TRBJ2-5
CASSLGAGGPGQETQYF
TGTGCCAGCAGCTTAGGAGCGGGAGGGCCGGGGCAAGAGACCCAGTACTTC
>TRBV11-2|many|.|TRBJ1-2
CASSLVRDWNYGYTF
TGTGCCAGCAGCTTAGTCAGGGACTGGAACTATGGCTACACCTTC
>TRBV19|.|.|TRBJ1-5
CASSIAGAVKPQHF
TGTGCCAGTAGTATAGCAGGGGCTGTGAAGCCCCAGCATTTT
>TRBV19|once|TRBD1|TRBJ2-1
CASSIGDRGYNEQFF
TGTGCCAGTAGTATTGGGGACAGAGGTTACAATGAGCAGTTCTTC
>TRBV7-9|.|TRBD2|TRBJ2-3
CASSLGLAVDTQYF
TGTGCCAGCAGCTTAGGACTAGCGGTAGATACGCAGTATTTT
>TRBV29-1|.|TRBD1|TRBJ1-1
CSVWAGGAAEAFF
TGCAGCGTGTGGGCAGGGGGCGCCGCTGAAGCTTTCTTT
>TRBV4-2|.|.|TRBJ2-7
CASSQDYGGEPYEQYF
TGTGCCAGCAGCCAAGATTATGGGGGAGAACCCTACGAGCAGTACTTC
>TRBV6-1|.|TRBD2|TRBJ2-7
CASSRGLAGVIEQYF
TGTGCCAGCAGCCGGGGACTAGCGGGAGTCATCGAGCAGTACTTC
>TRBV19|once|TRBD1|TRBJ2-2
CASSTIDRGGLVPGELFF
TGTGCCAGTAGTACCATCGACAGGGGCGGTCTAGTTCCCGGGGAGCTGTTTTTT
>TRBV11-2|.|TRBD1|TRBJ2-7
CASSSGQLYEQYF
TGTGCCAGCAGCTCGGGACAGCTTTACGAGCAGTACTTC
>TRBV27|.|.|TRBJ2-7
CASSTRKTSSSSYEQYF
TGTGCCAGCAGTACACGGAAGACTAGTTCGAGCTCCTACGAGCAGTACTTC
>TRBV9|.|.|TRBJ2-1
CASTPQAGTVSYEQFF
TGTGCCAGCACCCCGCAGGCAGGGACGGTCTCCTATGAGCAGTTCTTC
>TRBV6-5|few|TRBD1|TRBJ1-5
CASSTDRDQPQHF
TGTGCCAGCAGCACCGACAGGGATCAGCCCCAGCATTTT
>TRBV5-8|.|TRBD2|TRBJ2-1
CASSQETSGSYNEQFF
TGTGCCAGCAGCCAAGAGACTAGCGGGAGTTACAATGAGCAGTTCTTC
>TRBV6-5|.|.|TRBJ1-3
CASSYSNPNFGNTIYF
TGTGCCAGCAGTTACTCGAATCCGAACTTTGGAAACACCATATATTTT
>TRBV11-3|.|TRBD1|TRBJ2-3
CASSSGTGTVMTDTQYF
TGTGCCAGCAGCTCCGGGACAGGGACAGTGATGACAGATACGCAGTATTTT
>TRBV5-4|.|.|TRBJ2-1
CASSSSDLPYNEQFF
TGTGCCAGCAGCTCTTCGGACCTTCCTTACAATGAGCAGTTCTTC
>TRBV5-8|.|TRBD1|TRBJ1-2
CASSARPGQGFGGYTF
TGTGCCAGCAGCGCACGCCCGGGACAGGGATTTGGTGGCTACACCTTC
>TRBV4-1|.|TRBD2|TRBJ2-1
CASSHRLAGGPGNEQFF
TGCGCCAGCAGCCACCGCTTAGCGGGAGGGCCGGGGAATGAGCAGTTCTTC
>TRBV7-9|.|.|TRBJ1-2
CASSLSPKGGYGYTF
TGTGCCAGCAGCTTATCCCCGAAGGGAGGGTATGGCTACACCTTC
>TRBV4-2|.|TRBD2|TRBJ2-7
CASSQASLAGDSYEQYF
TGTGCCAGCAGCCAAGCATCGCTAGCGGGAGATAGCTACGAGCAGTACTTC
>TRBV19|few|.|TRBJ1-5
CASSIASGRSNQPQHF
TGTGCCAGTAGTATCGCGTCGGGTAGGAGCAATCAGCCCCAGCATTTT
>TRBV18|.|.|TRBJ2-3
CASSDQNRVVTDTQYF
TGTGCCAGCTCAGATCAGAACAGGGTTGTAACAGATACGCAGTATTTT
>TRBV28|.|.|TRBJ2-6
CASSSDIPSGANVLTF
TGTGCCAGCAGTTCAGACATTCCTTCTGGGGCCAACGTCCTGACTTTC
>TRBV6-6|once|TRBD1|TRBJ2-3
CASSWTGTDTQYF
TGTGCCAGCAGTTGGACAGGGACAGATACGCAGTATTTT
>TRBV6-1|once|TRBD1|TRBJ1-1
CASSHEDRANTEAFF
TGTGCCAGCAGTCACGAGGACAGGGCCAACACTGAAGCTTTCTTT
>TRBV2|few|.|TRBJ1-2
CASRLTASGYTF
TGTGCCAGCAGATTGACGGCTTCTGGCTACACCTTC
>TRBV7-9|once|.|TRBJ2-7
CASTPKGQLVEQYF
TGTGCCAGCACCCCCAAGGGGCAATTAGTCGAGCAGTACTTC
>TRBV27|.|.|TRBJ2-5
CASSVFFNPPRGETQYF
TGTGCCAGCAGTGTGTTCTTTAATCCGCCCCGAGGGGAGACCCAGTACTTC
>TRBV10-3|once|.|TRBJ1-2
CAITTGGRVEGYTF
TGTGCCATCACCACGGGGGGAAGGGTCGAGGGCTACACCTTC
>TRBV5-1|.|TRBD1|TRBJ2-7
CASSFLDRMEEQYF
TGCGCCAGCAGCTTCCTGGACAGGATGGAGGAGCAGTACTTC
>TRBV18|.|.|TRBJ1-1
CASSPKTEAFF
TGTGCCAGCTCACCAAAAACTGAAGCTTTCTTT
>TRBV10-3|.|.|TRBJ1-1
CAMGRGDTEAFF
TGTGCCATGGGGCGCGGGGACACTGAAGCTTTCTTT
>TRBV18|.|.|TRBJ1-2
CASSPRPNQANYGYTF
TGTGCCAGCTCACCACGGCCAAATCAAGCTAACTATGGCTACACCTTC
>TRBV28|.|.|TRBJ2-2
CASRGVNTGELFF
TGTGCCAGCAGAGGGGTGAACACCGGGGAGCTGTTTTTT
>TRBV5-1|.|TRBD2|TRBJ2-2
CASSPGTSGAYTGELFF
TGCGCCAGCAGCCCTGGGACTAGCGGGGCTTACACCGGGGAGCTGTTTTTT
>TRBV4-1|.|TRBD2|TRBJ2-3
CASSPHRGGGGASDTQYF
TGCGCCAGCAGCCCGCATCGAGGGGGCGGGGGGGCTTCGGATACGCAGTATTTT
>TRBV5-4|.|TRBD1|TRBJ1-2
CASSWTGVNYGYTF
TGTGCCAGCAGCTGGACAGGGGTCAACTATGGCTACACCTTC
>TRBV5-1|once|TRBD1|TRBJ1-5
CASSEQGADNQPQHF
TGCGCCAGCAGCGAACAGGGGGCGGACAATCAGCCCCAGCATTTT
>TRBV18|.|TRBD2|TRBJ2-1
CASSQATSVYNEQFF
TGTGCCAGCTCCCAGGCTACTAGCGTCTACAATGAGCAGTTCTTC
>TRBV5-4|.|TRBD1|TRBJ2-5
CASSLGGQGAMETQYF
TGTGCCAGCAGCTTGGGGGGACAGGGGGCTATGGAGACCCAGTACTTC
>TRBV19|.|TRBD1|TRBJ2-1
CASTKRRGQGVHEQFF
TGTGCCAGTACCAAGAGGAGGGGACAGGGGGTCCATGAGCAGTTCTTC
>TRBV7-9|few|.|TRBJ1-2
CASSLLSENYGYTF
TGTGCCAGCAGCTTACTGTCAGAGAACTATGGCTACACCTTC
>TRBV10-3|once|.|TRBJ1-3
CASKDSTAVTIYF
TGTGCCAGCAAGGACAGTACGGCTGTCACCATATATTTT
>TRBV18|.|.|TRBJ2-1
CASSPGAGSNEQFF
TGTGCCAGCTCACCGGGTGCGGGTTCCAATGAGCAGTTCTTC
>TRBV7-9|.|TRBD2|TRBJ2-3
CAWVASGVSTDTQYF
TGTGCCTGGGTGGCTAGCGGGGTTAGCACAGATACGCAGTATTTT
>TRBV20-1|.|.|TRBJ1-1
CRGGSLEAFF
TGCAGGGGGGGATCTCTTGAAGCTTTCTTT
>TRBV11-1|.|TRBD2|TRBJ2-1
CASSSKIVGGWDNEQFF
TGTGCCAGCAGCTCCAAGATTGTGGGAGGGTGGGACAATGAGCAGTTCTTC